The 26 T cell receptor beta chains below come from one sample, sequenced in a study of vaccination and CD4 T cells after COVID-19. No antigens are known for them. The treatment: roughly ten-day PBMC culture with coronavirus spike peptide pools or control peptides (ViraFEST assay). CD4+ T cells that had been cultured provided DNA sequenced with the Oncomine TCR Beta short-read assay. Using its own MiXCR run on the PCR reads, TCRdb lists one record per CDR3 protein. The table lists about 14,000 distinct CDR3 sequences, roughly 55% of them singletons. Material: CD4+ T cells from blood, cultured in vitro. The receptors were sampled from a human donor who had recovered from COVID-19.

The sample holds a few counts of this clonotype. The V and J genes are TRBV20-1 and TRBJ1-5; no definite D call. This CDR3 has 14 amino acids. V lost 4 bases, J lost 1 base, and 11 bases lay in between. Germline V gene sequence: CDR1 DFQATT, CDR2 SNEGSKA (reference sequence). CDR3 residues: CSATQAQSNQPQHF. The CDR3 DNA follows: TGCAGTGCTACTCAGGCACAGAGCAATCAGCCCCAGCATTTT.

The chain couples TRBV11-2 to TRBJ2-7; D gene unclear. CDR3 length: 14 amino acids. Trimming took 4 bases from V and 6 from J, leaving 16 bases between them. Per germline, CDR1 SGHAT and CDR2 FQNNGV. As DNA, the CDR3 is TGTGCCAGCAGCTACTTGGGGAAAGGATCCGAGCAGTACTTC. Amino acid sequence: CASSYLGKGSEQYF.

This sequence joins TRBV6-1 and TRBJ1-5, with D unresolved. This CDR3 region has 13 residues. Trimming took 6 bases from V and 2 from J, leaving 8 bases between them. CDR1 and CDR2 from the germline V gene are MNHNS and SASEGT. In DNA form, the CDR3 reads TGTGCCAGCAGGGAACAACGCAATCAGCCCCAGCATTTT. Protein product: CASREQRNQPQHF.

This clonotype was seen a handful of times. The V call is TRBV7-9, the J call TRBJ1-6; D call uncertain. The germline V gene encodes CDR1 SEHNR and CDR2 FQNEAQ (reference sequence). This CDR3 contains 15 residues. V was pared by 7 bases and J by 9 bases, with 19 bases between. In DNA, the CDR3 is TGTGCCAGCAAGAAGGAAGGGCTTACGGGTTCACCCCTCCACTTT. Protein product: CASKKEGLTGSPLHF.

The V gene is TRBV20-1, the J gene TRBJ2-3; 10 nucleotides line up with TRBD2. CDR1 is DFQATT, CDR2 SNEGSKA, per germline (reference sequence). Losses at the gene ends were 3 bases for V and 2 bases for J; bases not matched to a gene: 5. The CDR3 has 15 amino acids. CDR3 region: CSARGAGGPTDTQYF. In DNA, the CDR3 is TGCAGTGCTAGGGGAGCGGGAGGGCCCACAGATACGCAGTATTTT.

The V gene is TRBV7-2, the J gene TRBJ1-6; D gene unclear. The germline V and J ends were trimmed by 1 base and 5 bases, with 9 bases remaining between them. Germline CDR1 and CDR2: SGHTA and FQGNSA. This CDR3 has 15 residues. In DNA, the CDR3 is TGTGCCAGCAGCTTAGGGCGGGCAGATAATTCACCCCTCCACTTT. Amino acids: CASSLGRADNSPLHF.

J is TRBJ1-1 and V is TRBV27; D is perhaps TRBD1 (5 bases). Germline CDR1 MNHEY, CDR2 SMNVEV (reference sequence). V was cut by 5 bases and J by 5 bases, with 18 bases left in between. The CDR3 has 15 amino acids. CDR3 sequence (DNA): TGTGCCAGCAGTGCCAGGAGGGGAAGGGATACTGAAGCTTTCTTT. Translation gives CASSARRGRDTEAFF.

This chain uses TRBV6-2 or TRBV6-3 with TRBJ2-1, with D unclear. Germline CDR1 MNHEY, CDR2 SVGEGT. V shed 4 bases and J shed 8 bases, with 21 bases lying between them. The CDR3 totals 16 residues. For the CDR3, the DNA is TGTGCCAGCAGTTTCCCCGGTTTGTTTCGCACCCATGAGCAGTTCTTC. The encoded protein is CASSFPGLFRTHEQFF.

V usage is TRBV10-3 and J usage is TRBJ2-2; perhaps TRBD2 as D (5 bases). The germline V gene has CDR1 ENHRY and CDR2 SYGVKD. V was shortened by 4 bases and J by 6 bases, with 21 bases between the two germline ends. The CDR3 has 17 residues. The CDR3 loop reads CAISGGVRQLSAGELFF. CDR3 coding DNA: TGTGCCATCAGTGGGGGAGTCCGCCAGCTGTCGGCCGGGGAGCTGTTTTTT.

This chain connects TRBV25-1 to TRBJ1-3; 7 bases align to TRBD1. J gave up 0 bases and V 1 base, and 6 bases lay outside the gene matches. The CDR3 is 17 residues long. The germline V gene has CDR1 MGHDK and CDR2 SYGVNS. CDR3 bases: TGTGCCAGCAGTGAATTACCGGGACAGCTCTCTGGAAACACCATATATTTT. Residues: CASSELPGQLSGNTIYF.

The rearrangement uses TRBV20-1 and TRBJ2-3, with D uncertain. Trimming removed 2 bases from V and 4 bases from J, with 10 bases in between. CDR1 and CDR2 (germline): DFQATT, SNEGSKA (reference sequence). The CDR3 runs 13 residues. CDR3 region: CSARWPGADTQYF. CDR3 nucleotides: TGCAGTGCTAGATGGCCGGGCGCAGATACGCAGTATTTT.

The chain combines TRBV20-1 with TRBJ2-5; possible D gene TRBD2, 6 bases. V lost 3 bases, J lost 5 bases, and 16 bases lay in between. This CDR3 has 14 amino acids. In germline, CDR1 is DFQATT, CDR2 SNEGSKA (reference sequence). The CDR3, as DNA: TGCAGTGCTAGTGTGACGGGGACTTCGGAGACCCAGTACTTC. This encodes CSASVTGTSETQYF.

The V gene is TRBV24-1, the J gene TRBJ2-1, with a tentative D call TRBD2 (6 bases). This CDR3 contains 16 residues. Trimming stripped 0 bases from V and 1 base from J, with 9 bases between. The V gene's germline CDR1 is KGHDR and CDR2 SFDVKD. DNA for the CDR3: TGTGCCACCAGTGATTTGGGTAGCGGATCCTACAATGAGCAGTTCTTC. Its translation: CATSDLGSGSYNEQFF.

The chain carries TRBV7-8 and TRBJ1-2, with TRBD1 identical over 8 bases. J was trimmed by 3 bases and V by 2 bases; bases with no gene match: 2. The CDR3 is made up of 14 amino acids. In germline, CDR1 is SGHVS, CDR2 FQNEAQ. The CDR3 DNA follows: TGTGCCAGCAGCTTACAGGGGGCGGACTATGGCTACACCTTC. This encodes CASSLQGADYGYTF.

CDR3 DNA: TGTGCCAGCAGCTCGACCTCGGACAGGGGGACCGGGGAGCTGTTTTTT. Translating gives CASSSTSDRGTGELFF. The chain employs TRBV7-3 and TRBJ2-2; TRBD1 agrees at 10 bases. The CDR3 is 16 amino acids. Germline V gives CDR1 SGHTA, CDR2 FQGTGA. With V trimmed by 4 bases and J by 5 bases, 7 bases remained unmatched.

The chain employs TRBV5-6 and TRBJ2-7, with D perhaps matching TRBD1 or TRBD2 (6 bases each). There are 16 residues in the CDR3. Trimming cost V 4 bases and J 5 bases, with 22 bases left between them. The germline V gene encodes CDR1 SGHDT and CDR2 YYEEEE. As DNA, the CDR3 is TGTGCCAGCAGCGTGGGAGTTGGGGCAGGGGAGGACGAGCAGTACTTC. As protein: CASSVGVGAGEDEQYF.

The chain links TRBV6-1 to TRBJ2-1; 7 bases are shared with TRBD2. V lost 7 bases to trimming and J lost 0 bases; unmatched junction nucleotides: 3. CDR3 length: 14 amino acids. Germline V gene lookup returns CDR1 MNHNS and CDR2 SASEGT. The CDR3 region is CASTRESSYNEQFF. CDR3 nucleotide sequence: TGTGCCAGCACGCGGGAGAGCTCCTACAATGAGCAGTTCTTC.

This rearrangement joins TRBV20-1 to TRBJ2-2; D might be TRBD2 (6 bases). The germline gives CDR1 DFQATT, CDR2 SNEGSKA (reference sequence). The CDR3 extends over 15 amino acids. With 6 bases removed from V and 5 bases from J, the gap between germline ends came to 19 bases. For the CDR3, the DNA is TGCAGTGCGCATAATCCTGGGCGGGGTACCGGGGAGCTGTTTTTT. Translated, it gives CSAHNPGRGTGELFF.

This clonotype ranks as large. The genes are TRBV7-2 and TRBJ1-2; no definite D call. Germline lookup yields CDR1 SGHTA and CDR2 FQGNSA. There are 11 residues in the CDR3. V was shortened by 2 bases and J by 8 bases, with 6 bases between the two germline ends. The CDR3, as DNA: TGTGCCAGCAGCTTATTGAGGGGCTACACCTTC. Encoded protein: CASSLLRGYTF.

This clonotype has just a few counts. The chain employs TRBV6-5 and TRBJ1-1; unclear D gene. Germline V CDR1 and CDR2: MNHEY, SVGAGI. Deletions cut 0 bases from V and 4 bases from J, with 6 bases between. The CDR3 totals 13 residues. The CDR3 region has the DNA TGTGCCAGCAGTTACTCGAGTCCCACTGAAGCTTTCTTT. Its protein product is CASSYSSPTEAFF.

This sequence joins TRBV20-1 and TRBJ2-1; 7 nucleotides agree with TRBD2. The CDR3 sequence is 19 residues long. Germline loops: CDR1 DFQATT, CDR2 SNEGSKA (reference sequence). V lost 6 bases and J lost 7; bases outside the gene matches: 27. CDR3 residues: CSAPRVGLAEGIGGNEQFF. The CDR3, as DNA: TGCAGTGCCCCCCGCGTCGGCCTAGCGGAGGGGATTGGGGGGAATGAGCAGTTCTTC.

This clonotype occurred a few times. This chain connects TRBV7-9 to TRBJ2-7, with 7 bases that match TRBD1. With 5 bases clipped from V and 3 bases from J, the junction kept 10 bases outside the gene matches. Germline V gene lookup returns CDR1 SEHNR and CDR2 FQNEAQ (reference sequence). This CDR3 has 15 amino acids. The CDR3 is CASSPYEGQYYEQYF. The CDR3 nucleotides read TGTGCCAGCAGCCCATACGAGGGACAGTACTACGAGCAGTACTTC.

With regard to this clonotype: One end of the junction fails to match germline, which may point to a read error. V gene TRBV6-1 combines with J gene TRBJ2-7; TRBD1 matches 9 bases. Germline V lookup: CDR1 MNHNS, CDR2 SASEGT. This CDR3 comprises 13 residues. The CDR3: CASSDAPDGTGFF. The CDR3 DNA reads as TGTGCCAGCAGTGACGCCCCGGACGGGACAGGGTTCTTC.

The V and J genes are TRBV6-5 and TRBJ1-2; 8 nucleotides agree with TRBD1. The V gene's germline CDR1 is MNHEY and CDR2 SVGAGI. There are 14 residues in the CDR3. The V and J ends lost 1 base and 8 bases, in that order; junction bases with no gene match: 6. CDR3 DNA sequence: TGTGCCAGCAGTTACTTCGACAGGGGACCCGGCTACACCTTC. Protein sequence: CASSYFDRGPGYTF.

This clonotype was counted between two and nine times. The chain is built from TRBV28 and TRBJ1-5; the match to TRBD1 covers 7 bases. From germline, CDR1 is MDHEN and CDR2 SYDVKM. Losses at the gene ends were 7 bases for V and 4 bases for J; bases not matched to a gene: 10. The CDR3 extends over 15 amino acids. This CDR3 reads CASTNPDRWNQPQHF. The CDR3 bases are TGTGCCAGCACCAACCCGGACAGGTGGAATCAGCCCCAGCATTTT.

In its sample, this clonotype was seen a few times. The V gene is TRBV18, the J gene TRBJ1-5; TRBD1 might be the D (5 bases). The CDR3 length is 14 residues. Trimming shortened V by 2 bases and J by 9 bases, and 14 bases separated the two germline ends. The germline V gene encodes CDR1 KGHSH and CDR2 LQKENI. CDR3 nucleotides: TGTGCCAGCTCACCAGACAGTCAACTCCGGCCCCAGCATTTT. Translated: CASSPDSQLRPQHF.